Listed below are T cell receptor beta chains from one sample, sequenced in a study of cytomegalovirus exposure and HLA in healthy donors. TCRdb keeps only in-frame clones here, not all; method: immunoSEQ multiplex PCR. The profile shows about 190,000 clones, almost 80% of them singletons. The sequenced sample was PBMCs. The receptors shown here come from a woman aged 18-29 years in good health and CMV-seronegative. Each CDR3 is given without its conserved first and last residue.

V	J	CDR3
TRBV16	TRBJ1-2	ASSQSTVFIYGYT
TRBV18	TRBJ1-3	ASSGESGNTIY
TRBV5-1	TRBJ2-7	ASSLYTGAYEQY
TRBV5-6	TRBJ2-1	ASTHAGVGQF
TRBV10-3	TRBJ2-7	AIRADRGSPYEQY
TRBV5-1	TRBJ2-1	ASSLRQGGAGGHLSNEQF
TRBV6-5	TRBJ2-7	ASSYSSQGGDYEQY
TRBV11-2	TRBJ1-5	ASSGQGASQPQH
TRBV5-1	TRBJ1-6	ASSLQGGSPLH
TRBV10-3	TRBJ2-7	AISESRQVSYEQY
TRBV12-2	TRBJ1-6	ASRLARASSYNSPLH
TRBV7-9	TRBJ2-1	ASRTGGGKGNEQF
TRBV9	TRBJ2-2	ASSARQGRLTGELF
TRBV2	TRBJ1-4	ASSEGQGVNEKLF
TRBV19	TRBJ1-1	ASSLTGAEAF
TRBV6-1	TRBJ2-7	ASSELTAYEQY
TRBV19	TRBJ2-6	ASSIGTGRNGANVLT
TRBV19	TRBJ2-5	ASTERGGRRETQY
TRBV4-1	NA	ASSPLVLAERDEQY
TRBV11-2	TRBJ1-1	ASSLDRVVTEAF
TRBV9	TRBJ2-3	ASSVTEGTQY
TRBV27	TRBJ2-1	ASSLSGGVYNEQF